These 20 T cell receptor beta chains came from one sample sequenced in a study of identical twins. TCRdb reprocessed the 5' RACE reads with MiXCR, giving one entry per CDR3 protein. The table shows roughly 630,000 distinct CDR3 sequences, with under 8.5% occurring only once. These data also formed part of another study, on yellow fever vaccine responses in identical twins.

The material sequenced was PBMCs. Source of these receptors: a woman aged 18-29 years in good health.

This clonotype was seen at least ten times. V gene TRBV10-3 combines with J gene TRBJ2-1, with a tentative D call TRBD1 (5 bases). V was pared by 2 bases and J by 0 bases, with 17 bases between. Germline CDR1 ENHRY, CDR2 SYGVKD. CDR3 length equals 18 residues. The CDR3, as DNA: TGTGCCATCAGTGAGGCGACGGTCAGGGAAAGCTCCTACAATGAGCAGTTCTTC. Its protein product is CAISEATVRESSYNEQFF.

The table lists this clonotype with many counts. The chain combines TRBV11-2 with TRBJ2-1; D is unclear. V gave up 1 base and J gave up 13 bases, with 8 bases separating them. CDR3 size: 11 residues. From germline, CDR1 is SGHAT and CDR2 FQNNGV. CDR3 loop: CASSLGGLQFF. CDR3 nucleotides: TGTGCCAGCAGCTTAGGCGGCCTACAGTTCTTC.

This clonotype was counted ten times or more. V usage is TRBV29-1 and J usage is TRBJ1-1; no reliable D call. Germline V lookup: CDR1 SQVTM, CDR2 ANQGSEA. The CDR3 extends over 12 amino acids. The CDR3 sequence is CSAKIANTEAFF. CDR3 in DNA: TGCAGTGCAAAAATCGCGAACACTGAAGCTTTCTTT.

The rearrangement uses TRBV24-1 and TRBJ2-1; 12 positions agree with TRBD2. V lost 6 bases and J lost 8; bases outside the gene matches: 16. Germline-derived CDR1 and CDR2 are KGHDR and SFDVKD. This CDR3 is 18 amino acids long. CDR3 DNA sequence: TGTGCCACCAGTCCCCCCGCTAGCGGGAGGGCAGTAGATTATGAGCAGTTCTTC. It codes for CATSPPASGRAVDYEQFF.

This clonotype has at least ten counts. The chain's CDR3 is CASSPTSGRRNEQFF. The DNA of the CDR3 is TGTGCCAGCAGTCCGACTAGCGGGAGGAGGAATGAGCAGTTCTTC. V gene TRBV6-1 combines with J gene TRBJ2-1, with TRBD2 matching over 13 bases. CDR3 length equals 15 residues. Trimming cost V 5 bases and J 7 bases; bases outside gene matches: 5. CDR1 and CDR2 from the germline V gene are MNHNS and SASEGT.

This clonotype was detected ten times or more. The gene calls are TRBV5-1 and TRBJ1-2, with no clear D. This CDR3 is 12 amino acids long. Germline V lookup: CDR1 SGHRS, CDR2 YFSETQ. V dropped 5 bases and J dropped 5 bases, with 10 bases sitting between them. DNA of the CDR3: TGCGCCAGCAGGGCAGAGAATTATGGCTACACCTTC. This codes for CASRAENYGYTF.

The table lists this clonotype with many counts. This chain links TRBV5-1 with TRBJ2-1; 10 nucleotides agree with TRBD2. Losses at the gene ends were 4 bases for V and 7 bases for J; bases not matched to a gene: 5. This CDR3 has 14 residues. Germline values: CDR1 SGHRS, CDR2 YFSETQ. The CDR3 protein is CASSTGLAENEQFF. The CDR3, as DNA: TGCGCCAGCAGCACCGGACTAGCGGAAAATGAGCAGTTCTTC.

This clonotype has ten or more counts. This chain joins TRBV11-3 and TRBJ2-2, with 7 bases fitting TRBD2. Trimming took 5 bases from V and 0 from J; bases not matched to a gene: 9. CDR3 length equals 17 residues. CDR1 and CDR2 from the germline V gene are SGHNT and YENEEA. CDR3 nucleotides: TGTGCCAGCAGCCTCCTTTACAGCGGGACGAACACCGGGGAGCTGTTTTTT. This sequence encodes CASSLLYSGTNTGELFF.

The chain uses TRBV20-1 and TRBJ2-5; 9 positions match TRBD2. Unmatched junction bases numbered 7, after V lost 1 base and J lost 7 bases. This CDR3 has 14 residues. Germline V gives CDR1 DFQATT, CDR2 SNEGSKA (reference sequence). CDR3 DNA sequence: TGCAGTGCTAGAGGCCCAGCGGGAGGTGGGACCCAGTACTTC. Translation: CSARGPAGGGTQYF.

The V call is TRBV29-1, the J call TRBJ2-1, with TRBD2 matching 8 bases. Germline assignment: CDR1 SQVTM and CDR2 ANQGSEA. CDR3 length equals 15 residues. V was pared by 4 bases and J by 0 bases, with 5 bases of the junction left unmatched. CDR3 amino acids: CSVVGGGSSYNEQFF. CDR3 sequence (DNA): TGCAGCGTTGTGGGCGGGGGGAGCTCCTACAATGAGCAGTTCTTC.

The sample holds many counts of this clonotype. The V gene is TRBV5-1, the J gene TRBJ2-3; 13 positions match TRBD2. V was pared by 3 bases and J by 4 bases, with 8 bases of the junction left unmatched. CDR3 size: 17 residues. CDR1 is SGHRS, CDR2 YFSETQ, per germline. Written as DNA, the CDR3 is TGCGCCAGCAGCTACTACGGACTAGCGGGAGAAGCAGATACGCAGTATTTT. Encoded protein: CASSYYGLAGEADTQYF.

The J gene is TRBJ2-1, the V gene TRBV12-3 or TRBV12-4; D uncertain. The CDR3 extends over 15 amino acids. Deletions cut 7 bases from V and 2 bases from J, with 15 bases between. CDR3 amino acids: CASMPVRGTYNEQFF. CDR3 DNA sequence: TGTGCCAGCATGCCCGTCCGCGGAACCTACAATGAGCAGTTCTTC.

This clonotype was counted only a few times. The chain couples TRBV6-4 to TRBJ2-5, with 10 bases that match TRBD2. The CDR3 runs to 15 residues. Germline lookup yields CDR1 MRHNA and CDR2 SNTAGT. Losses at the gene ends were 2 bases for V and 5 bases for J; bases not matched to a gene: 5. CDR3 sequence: CASSDRAGGLETQYF. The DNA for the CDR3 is TGTGCCAGCAGTGACAGAGCGGGGGGGCTTGAGACCCAGTACTTC.

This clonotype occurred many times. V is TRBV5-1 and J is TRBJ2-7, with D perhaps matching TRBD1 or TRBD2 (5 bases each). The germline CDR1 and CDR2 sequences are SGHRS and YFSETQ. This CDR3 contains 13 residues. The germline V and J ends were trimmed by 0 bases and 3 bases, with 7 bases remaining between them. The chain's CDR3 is CASSLGDGYEQYF. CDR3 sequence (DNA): TGCGCCAGCAGCTTGGGGGACGGCTACGAGCAGTACTTC.

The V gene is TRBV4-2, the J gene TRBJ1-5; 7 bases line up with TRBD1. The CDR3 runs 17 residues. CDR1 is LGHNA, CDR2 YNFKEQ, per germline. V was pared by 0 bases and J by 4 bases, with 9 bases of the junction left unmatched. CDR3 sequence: CASSQDRAGGENQPQHF. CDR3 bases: TGTGCCAGCAGCCAAGATCGGGCAGGGGGGGAAAATCAGCCCCAGCATTTT.

The CDR3 DNA reads as TGTGCCAGCACGACTAGCGGTCGACAAGCCTACAATGAGCAGTTCTTC. Translating gives CASTTSGRQAYNEQFF. V gene TRBV6-1 combines with J gene TRBJ2-1, with TRBD2 identical over 9 bases. Trimming at V came to 7 bases and at J to 2 bases, leaving 9 bases not matched to a gene. This CDR3 region has 16 residues. The germline gives CDR1 MNHNS, CDR2 SASEGT.

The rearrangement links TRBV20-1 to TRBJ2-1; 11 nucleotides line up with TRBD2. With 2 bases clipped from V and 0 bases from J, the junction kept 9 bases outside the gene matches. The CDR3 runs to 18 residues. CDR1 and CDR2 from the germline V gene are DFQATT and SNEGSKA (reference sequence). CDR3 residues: CSARLGTSGSSSYNEQFF. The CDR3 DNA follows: TGCAGTGCTAGACTGGGGACTAGCGGATCAAGCTCCTACAATGAGCAGTTCTTC.

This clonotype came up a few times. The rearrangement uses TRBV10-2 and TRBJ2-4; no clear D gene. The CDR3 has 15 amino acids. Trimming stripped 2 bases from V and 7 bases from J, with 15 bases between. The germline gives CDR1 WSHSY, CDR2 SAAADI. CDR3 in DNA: TGCGCCAGCAGTGAGAGGGCAGGCTCCAGGAACATTCAGTACTTC. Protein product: CASSERAGSRNIQYF.

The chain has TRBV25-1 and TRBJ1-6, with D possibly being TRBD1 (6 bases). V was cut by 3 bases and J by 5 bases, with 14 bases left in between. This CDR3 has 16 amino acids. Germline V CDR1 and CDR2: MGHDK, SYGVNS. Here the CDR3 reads CASSDGVRGNNSPLHF. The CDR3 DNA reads TGTGCCAGCAGTGATGGGGTAAGGGGGAATAATTCACCCCTCCACTTT.

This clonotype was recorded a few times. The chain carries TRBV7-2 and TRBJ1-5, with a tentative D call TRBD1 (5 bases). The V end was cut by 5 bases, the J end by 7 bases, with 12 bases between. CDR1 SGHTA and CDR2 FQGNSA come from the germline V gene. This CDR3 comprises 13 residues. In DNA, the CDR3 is TGTGCCAGCAGCCCTCTACGGGGGCAGCCCCAGCATTTT. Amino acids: CASSPLRGQPQHF.